This TCR beta chain originates from a study of T-cell reconstitution after alpha-beta-depleted transplantation in children. Preparation of the TCRbeta library used unique molecular identifiers. TCRdb ran MiXCR on the PCR reads and lists one entry per CDR3 protein. The sample records hundreds of thousands of distinct CDR3 sequences, roughly 17% being singletons. The sequencing used PBMCs, mostly from graft donor cells, collected 360 days after TCRalphabeta/CD19-depleted stem cell transplant. This TCR was sampled from a boy less than two years old who had a stem cell transplant for Wiskott-Aldrich syndrome, so the T cells may come from the graft donor.

The DNA for the CDR3 is TGTGCCACCAGCAGAAGGGCCCGTGGTGAGCAGTTCTTC. Translating it yields CATSRRARGEQFF. This rearrangement joins TRBV15 to TRBJ2-1, with no clear D. Germline V CDR1 and CDR2: LNHNV, YYDKDF (reference sequence). The V end lost 2 bases, the J end lost 9 bases, and 11 bases lay between the germline ends. There are 13 residues in the CDR3. Full variable domain (remainder filled in from reference TRBV15 and TRBJ2-1): DAMVIQNPRYQVTQFGKPVTLSCSQTLNHNVMYWYQQKSSQAPKLLFHYYDKDFNNEADTPDNFQSRRPNTSFCFLDIRSPGLGDTAMYLCATSRRARGEQFFGPGTRLTVL.